A selection of T cell receptor beta chains follows, all from one sample in a study of blood T cell repertoires in COVID-19. The protocol was immunoSEQ multiplex PCR, while the TCRdb copy is restricted to in-frame clones and leaves out a portion. The data show around 300,000 clones, with approximately 91% seen just once and 2% to 2.5% held by the top ten. Sequenced input: peripheral blood. The receptor set was obtained from a woman in her 30s with COVID-19, enrolled during active disease. Each CDR3 is given with its conserved first and last residue. The D gene is left open where the match is weak. Not every row has a clone size; where given, it reads once, few, many or a size class.

CDR3 length: 15; J gene: TRBJ2-1; D gene: NA; clone size: once; V gene: TRBV19; CDR3 protein: CASSMAEVRYNEQFF; CDR3 DNA: TGTGCCAGTAGTATGGCGGAAGTAAGATACAATGAGCAGTTCTTC
CDR3 length: 14; J gene: TRBJ1-3; D gene: TRBD1; clone size: NA; V gene: TRBV10-3; CDR3 protein: CATAGDRGGNTIYF; CDR3 DNA: TGTGCCACCGCCGGGGACAGGGGTGGAAACACCATATATTTT
CDR3 length: 16; J gene: TRBJ2-1; D gene: TRBD2; clone size: once; V gene: TRBV4-2; CDR3 protein: CASSQDLAGGHNEQFF; CDR3 DNA: TGTGCCAGCAGCCAAGATCTAGCGGGAGGGCACAATGAGCAGTTCTTC
CDR3 length: 13; J gene: TRBJ1-2; D gene: TRBD1; clone size: NA; V gene: TRBV12-3/TRBV12-4; CDR3 protein: CASSFKGAGGYTF; CDR3 DNA: TGTGCCAGCAGTTTCAAGGGGGCTGGAGGCTACACCTTC
CDR3 length: 15; J gene: TRBJ1-5; D gene: NA; clone size: NA; V gene: TRBV19; CDR3 protein: CASSHRDFSNQPQHF; CDR3 DNA: TGTGCCAGTAGCCATCGAGACTTCAGCAATCAGCCCCAGCATTTT
CDR3 length: 18; J gene: TRBJ2-6; D gene: NA; clone size: once; V gene: TRBV28; CDR3 protein: CASSFWGTGPSGANVLTF; CDR3 DNA: TGTGCCAGCAGTTTCTGGGGTACAGGCCCCTCTGGGGCCAACGTCCTGACTTTC
CDR3 length: 14; J gene: TRBJ2-1; D gene: TRBD1; clone size: NA; V gene: TRBV7-9; CDR3 protein: CASSFEGADNEQFF; CDR3 DNA: TGTGCCAGCAGCTTTGAGGGGGCAGACAATGAGCAGTTCTTC
CDR3 length: 13; J gene: TRBJ2-7; D gene: NA; clone size: few; V gene: TRBV27; CDR3 protein: CASSLGGSYEQYF; CDR3 DNA: TGTGCCAGCAGTTTAGGCGGGTCCTACGAGCAGTACTTC
CDR3 length: 15; J gene: TRBJ2-1; D gene: TRBD2; clone size: few; V gene: TRBV6-1; CDR3 protein: CASSESSGLYNEQFF; CDR3 DNA: TGTGCCAGCAGTGAGTCTAGCGGACTCTACAATGAGCAGTTCTTC
CDR3 length: 13; J gene: TRBJ1-1; D gene: NA; clone size: NA; V gene: TRBV3-1/TRBV3-2; CDR3 protein: CASSQLGGTEAFF; CDR3 DNA: TGTGCCAGCAGCCAACTGGGAGGGACTGAAGCTTTCTTT
CDR3 length: 15; J gene: TRBJ1-1; D gene: TRBD1; clone size: once; V gene: TRBV29-1; CDR3 protein: CSAQDSRDRGTEAFF; CDR3 DNA: TGCAGCGCGCAAGATAGCCGGGACAGGGGGACTGAAGCTTTCTTT
CDR3 length: 17; J gene: TRBJ1-3; D gene: NA; clone size: NA; V gene: TRBV4-1; CDR3 protein: CASSQGRLRAWGNTIYF; CDR3 DNA: TGCGCCAGCAGCCAAGGTCGGCTCAGGGCGTGGGGAAACACCATATATTTT
CDR3 length: 14; J gene: TRBJ1-4; D gene: TRBD1; clone size: NA; V gene: TRBV28; CDR3 protein: CASSRGGAGEKLFF; CDR3 DNA: TGTGCCAGCAGCCGAGGGGGCGCGGGAGAAAAACTGTTTTTT
CDR3 length: 18; J gene: TRBJ1-1; D gene: NA; clone size: NA; V gene: TRBV28; CDR3 protein: CASSFGLSPGGWDTEAFF; CDR3 DNA: TGTGCCAGCAGTTTTGGCCTATCTCCCGGGGGATGGGACACTGAAGCTTTCTTT
CDR3 length: 14; J gene: TRBJ1-5; D gene: TRBD1; clone size: once; V gene: TRBV19; CDR3 protein: CASSIRTGNQPQHF; CDR3 DNA: TGTGCCAGTAGTATCAGGACAGGCAACCAGCCCCAGCATTTT
CDR3 length: 12; J gene: TRBJ2-5; D gene: TRBD2; clone size: NA; V gene: TRBV28; CDR3 protein: CASSASGETQYF; CDR3 DNA: TGTGCCAGCAGCGCTAGCGGAGAGACCCAGTACTTC
CDR3 length: 18; J gene: TRBJ1-5; D gene: NA; clone size: NA; V gene: TRBV21-1; CDR3 protein: CASSTTWRGQISNQPQHF; CDR3 DNA: TGTGCCAGCAGCACTACGTGGCGCGGACAGATTAGCAATCAGCCCCAGCATTTT
CDR3 length: 16; J gene: TRBJ2-1; D gene: TRBD2; clone size: NA; V gene: TRBV5-4; CDR3 protein: CASSSGTSGRYNEQFF; CDR3 DNA: TGTGCCAGCAGCTCCGGGACTAGCGGGCGTTACAATGAGCAGTTCTTC
CDR3 length: 15; J gene: TRBJ2-7; D gene: TRBD2; clone size: NA; V gene: TRBV6-5; CDR3 protein: CASKSLAGGPYEQYF; CDR3 DNA: TGTGCCAGCAAATCCTTAGCGGGAGGACCCTACGAGCAGTACTTC
CDR3 length: 14; J gene: TRBJ1-2; D gene: TRBD1; clone size: NA; V gene: TRBV11-2; CDR3 protein: CASSSWTGNYGYTF; CDR3 DNA: TGTGCCAGCAGCTCCTGGACAGGAAACTATGGCTACACCTTC
CDR3 length: 11; J gene: TRBJ1-2; D gene: NA; clone size: NA; V gene: TRBV20-1; CDR3 protein: CSARDLYGYTF; CDR3 DNA: TGCAGTGCTAGAGACCTGTATGGCTACACCTTC
CDR3 length: 13; J gene: TRBJ1-2; D gene: TRBD1; clone size: NA; V gene: TRBV6-6; CDR3 protein: CASSYEGADGYTF; CDR3 DNA: TGTGCCAGCAGTTACGAGGGGGCGGATGGCTACACCTTC
CDR3 length: 14; J gene: TRBJ1-3; D gene: TRBD1; clone size: NA; V gene: TRBV28; CDR3 protein: CASSDRGSGNTIYF; CDR3 DNA: TGTGCCAGCAGTGACAGGGGTTCGGGGAACACCATATATTTT
CDR3 length: 11; J gene: TRBJ1-2; D gene: NA; clone size: NA; V gene: TRBV12-3/TRBV12-4; CDR3 protein: CASSRANGYTF; CDR3 DNA: TGTGCCAGCAGCCGAGCAAATGGCTACACCTTC
CDR3 length: 18; J gene: TRBJ2-1; D gene: TRBD2; clone size: NA; V gene: TRBV10-3; CDR3 protein: CAISTPRPSGSNGNEQFF; CDR3 DNA: TGTGCCATCAGCACTCCAAGACCGAGCGGGAGCAATGGGAATGAGCAGTTCTTC
CDR3 length: 15; J gene: TRBJ2-6; D gene: NA; clone size: NA; V gene: TRBV7-6; CDR3 protein: CASSSGGSGANVLTF; CDR3 DNA: TGTGCCAGCAGTTCCGGGGGCTCTGGGGCCAACGTCCTGACTTTC
CDR3 length: 15; J gene: TRBJ1-1; D gene: TRBD1; clone size: once; V gene: TRBV3-1/TRBV3-2; CDR3 protein: CASSQGTGLNTEAFF; CDR3 DNA: TGTGCCAGCAGCCAAGGGACAGGCTTGAACACTGAAGCTTTCTTT
CDR3 length: 16; J gene: TRBJ2-5; D gene: TRBD2; clone size: NA; V gene: TRBV18; CDR3 protein: CASSPPGLAGQETQYF; CDR3 DNA: TGTGCCAGCTCACCGCCGGGACTAGCGGGCCAAGAGACCCAGTACTTC
CDR3 length: 14; J gene: TRBJ1-5; D gene: NA; clone size: NA; V gene: TRBV5-1; CDR3 protein: CASSFGQGNQPQHF; CDR3 DNA: TGCGCCAGCAGCTTTGGGCAGGGCAATCAGCCCCAGCATTTT
CDR3 length: 16; J gene: TRBJ2-1; D gene: TRBD2; clone size: NA; V gene: TRBV19; CDR3 protein: CASSIELAGISDEQFF; CDR3 DNA: TGTGCCAGTAGTATTGAACTAGCGGGTATCTCGGATGAGCAGTTCTTC
CDR3 length: 13; J gene: TRBJ2-3; D gene: NA; clone size: NA; V gene: TRBV25-1; CDR3 protein: CASISGPTDTQYF; CDR3 DNA: TGTGCCAGCATTAGCGGTCCTACAGATACGCAGTATTTT
CDR3 length: 13; J gene: TRBJ2-3; D gene: NA; clone size: NA; V gene: TRBV19; CDR3 protein: CASSPPGPDTQYF; CDR3 DNA: TGTGCCAGTAGCCCGCCAGGGCCAGATACGCAGTATTTT
CDR3 length: 17; J gene: TRBJ2-6; D gene: NA; clone size: NA; V gene: TRBV30; CDR3 protein: CASDQHAQGSGANVLTF; CDR3 DNA: TGTGCCTCCGACCAACATGCACAGGGTTCTGGGGCCAACGTCCTGACTTTC
CDR3 length: 13; J gene: TRBJ2-1; D gene: NA; clone size: NA; V gene: TRBV11-2; CDR3 protein: CASSRILDNEQFF; CDR3 DNA: TGTGCCAGCAGCCGCATACTGGACAATGAGCAGTTCTTC
CDR3 length: 16; J gene: TRBJ2-1; D gene: TRBD2; clone size: NA; V gene: TRBV11-2; CDR3 protein: CASSRLSGSSYNEQFF; CDR3 DNA: TGTGCCAGCAGCCGTCTGAGCGGGAGCTCCTACAATGAGCAGTTCTTC
CDR3 length: 15; J gene: TRBJ1-2; D gene: NA; clone size: NA; V gene: TRBV20-1; CDR3 protein: CSASPEGHGTYGYTF; CDR3 DNA: TGCAGTGCTAGTCCCGAGGGACACGGGACCTATGGCTACACCTTC
CDR3 length: 17; J gene: TRBJ2-3; D gene: TRBD1; clone size: NA; V gene: TRBV28; CDR3 protein: CASKGTRGLRLTDTQYF; CDR3 DNA: TGTGCCAGCAAGGGGACGAGGGGGCTGAGACTGACAGATACGCAGTATTTT
CDR3 length: 14; J gene: TRBJ2-7; D gene: TRBD1; clone size: once; V gene: TRBV28; CDR3 protein: CASSLLTGNYEQYF; CDR3 DNA: TGTGCCAGCAGTTTGCTGACAGGGAACTACGAGCAGTACTTC
CDR3 length: 15; J gene: TRBJ2-1; D gene: TRBD2; clone size: NA; V gene: TRBV5-4; CDR3 protein: CASSRGTSGIGEQFF; CDR3 DNA: TGTGCCAGCAGCCGGGGGACTAGCGGGATTGGTGAGCAGTTCTTC
CDR3 length: 19; J gene: TRBJ1-2; D gene: NA; clone size: NA; V gene: TRBV6-6; CDR3 protein: CASSLGGTYFQESNYGYTF; CDR3 DNA: TGTGCCAGCAGTCTAGGCGGTACCTACTTCCAAGAATCCAACTATGGCTACACCTTC
CDR3 length: 14; J gene: TRBJ2-5; D gene: TRBD2; clone size: NA; V gene: TRBV6-4; CDR3 protein: CAPGGGAEQETQYF; CDR3 DNA: TGTGCTCCGGGGGGGGGCGCGGAGCAAGAGACCCAGTACTTC
CDR3 length: 14; J gene: TRBJ1-1; D gene: TRBD1; clone size: NA; V gene: TRBV24-1; CDR3 protein: CATSDTGGTAEAFF; CDR3 DNA: TGTGCCACCAGTGACACAGGGGGGACGGCTGAAGCTTTCTTT
CDR3 length: 14; J gene: TRBJ2-7; D gene: TRBD1; clone size: once; V gene: TRBV5-1; CDR3 protein: CASSFTGVNYEQYF; CDR3 DNA: TGCGCCAGCAGCTTTACAGGGGTTAACTACGAGCAGTACTTC
CDR3 length: 13; J gene: TRBJ2-7; D gene: NA; clone size: NA; V gene: TRBV12-3/TRBV12-4; CDR3 protein: CASSLDREGEQYF; CDR3 DNA: TGTGCCAGCAGTTTAGACAGGGAGGGCGAGCAGTACTTC
CDR3 length: 14; J gene: TRBJ2-3; D gene: NA; clone size: once; V gene: TRBV29-1; CDR3 protein: CSVVGGTGTDTQYF; CDR3 DNA: TGCAGCGTTGTTGGCGGGACAGGCACAGATACGCAGTATTTT
CDR3 length: 16; J gene: TRBJ2-5; D gene: NA; clone size: NA; V gene: TRBV18; CDR3 protein: CASSPIDSPLRETQYF; CDR3 DNA: TGTGCCAGCTCACCAATCGACAGCCCGTTGAGAGAGACCCAGTACTTC
CDR3 length: 13; J gene: TRBJ2-7; D gene: NA; clone size: many; V gene: TRBV7-2; CDR3 protein: CASSPNRPHEQYF; CDR3 DNA: TGTGCCAGCAGCCCCAACAGGCCCCACGAGCAGTACTTC
CDR3 length: 15; J gene: TRBJ1-5; D gene: NA; clone size: NA; V gene: TRBV21-1; CDR3 protein: CASSGGTGSNQPQHF; CDR3 DNA: TGTGCCAGCAGCGGTGGGACAGGGAGCAATCAGCCCCAGCATTTT
CDR3 length: 13; J gene: TRBJ1-1; D gene: NA; clone size: NA; V gene: TRBV28; CDR3 protein: CASSLLHAEGAFF; CDR3 DNA: TGTGCCAGCAGTTTATTGCATGCGGAGGGAGCTTTCTTT
CDR3 length: 16; J gene: TRBJ1-2; D gene: TRBD1; clone size: NA; V gene: TRBV15; CDR3 protein: CATSRSAVTGIYGYTF; CDR3 DNA: TGTGCCACCAGCCGTTCCGCTGTGACAGGGATTTATGGCTACACCTTC
CDR3 length: 14; J gene: TRBJ2-7; D gene: TRBD1; clone size: NA; V gene: TRBV6-6; CDR3 protein: CASSYRDRAYEQYF; CDR3 DNA: TGTGCCAGCAGTTACCGGGACAGGGCCTACGAGCAGTACTTC
CDR3 length: 13; J gene: TRBJ2-7; D gene: NA; clone size: NA; V gene: TRBV28; CDR3 protein: CASSPGHLYEQYF; CDR3 DNA: TGTGCCAGCAGCCCGGGACACCTCTACGAGCAGTACTTC
CDR3 length: 14; J gene: TRBJ1-1; D gene: TRBD1; clone size: once; V gene: TRBV27; CDR3 protein: CASSLGTGVTEAFF; CDR3 DNA: TGTGCCAGCAGTTTAGGGACAGGGGTCACTGAAGCTTTCTTT